This T cell receptor beta chain originates from a study of blood T cell repertoires in COVID-19. TCRdb's copy holds only in-frame clones and misses some; the assay was immunoSEQ multiplex PCR. In the table there are fewer than 150,000 clones, about nine tenths of which are singletons. This CDR3 spans 15 amino acids. Germline V lookup: CDR1 MGHRA, CDR2 YSYEKL. Trimming cost V 2 bases and J 2 bases, with 12 bases left between them. This receptor was taken from a woman aged 80 or older with acute or convalescent COVID-19. The sample consisted of peripheral blood. The chain has TRBV4-1 and TRBJ2-5, with a weak D call TRBD1 (6 bases). The CDR3 reads CASSQHGTIQETQYF. The CDR3 region has the DNA TGCGCCAGCAGCCAACACGGGACAATTCAAGAGACCCAGTACTTC.